A selection of T cell receptor beta chains follows, all from one sample in a study of chemoradiotherapy in HPV16-positive cancers. Measured with immunoSEQ multiplex PCR; TCRdb has only the in-frame clones, and not every one. Of some 12,000 clones listed, approximately 86% were seen once; the top ten hold 4.5% to 6.5%. Source: blood, taken from a patient who underwent chemoradiotherapy. The receptors derive from a human donor with HPV-associated anogenital cancer. Each CDR3 is given with its conserved first and last residue. D genes are given only for firm matches. Clone size is not always given. Where it is, it says once, few, many or a class for expanded clones.

TRBV5-8	TRBD1	TRBJ1-4	once	17	TGTGCCAGCAGCCTCGTCTTAATGGGACAGGGGATAGAAAAACTGTTTTTT	CASSLVLMGQGIEKLFF
TRBV5-1	TRBD2	TRBJ2-5	.	14	TGCGCCAGCAGCCCAGGGACTAGCGGGGAGACCCAGTACTTC	CASSPGTSGETQYF
TRBV6-6	.	TRBJ1-1	once	13	TGTGCCAGCAGTTACTCGGGGGGAACTGAAGCTTTCTTT	CASSYSGGTEAFF
TRBV5-1	TRBD2	TRBJ2-1	.	15	TGCGCCAGCAGCCCGCGGACTAGCGGGTACAATGAGCAGTTCTTC	CASSPRTSGYNEQFF
TRBV5-5	.	TRBJ1-5	.	14	TGTGCCAGCAGCTTAAGGGATGGCAATCAGCCCCAGCATTTT	CASSLRDGNQPQHF
TRBV5-6	.	TRBJ1-1	.	13	TGTGCCAGCAGCTTGGTCCGGTACACTGAAGCTTTCTTT	CASSLVRYTEAFF
TRBV5-1	.	TRBJ2-5	.	14	TGCGCCAGCAGCTTACTAGATACCCAAGAGACCCAGTACTTC	CASSLLDTQETQYF
TRBV6-1	.	TRBJ1-4	.	14	TGTGCCAGCAGTCTACAGGGAACGGGGGAAAAACTGTTTTTT	CASSLQGTGEKLFF
TRBV27	.	TRBJ1-6	.	14	TGTGCCAGCAGTTTAAAACAGCTTAATTCACCCCTCCACTTT	CASSLKQLNSPLHF
TRBV7-9	.	TRBJ1-1	.	14	TGTGCCAGCAGCTTAGGCGGCAGGATTACTGAAGCTTTCTTT	CASSLGGRITEAFF
TRBV6-1	.	TRBJ2-5	.	14	TGTGCCAGCAGTGACCAGGGGAGAAGGGAGACCCAGTACTTC	CASSDQGRRETQYF
TRBV5-1	.	TRBJ1-4	few	15	TGCGCCAGCAGCTTGGGACAAACAACTAATGAAAAACTGTTTTTT	CASSLGQTTNEKLFF
TRBV11-3	TRBD2	TRBJ2-3	.	18	TGTGCCAGCAGCTTAGGTAGAACTAGCGGGGGGGCCAGAGATACGCAGTATTTT	CASSLGRTSGGARDTQYF
TRBV30	TRBD1	TRBJ2-5	.	16	TGTGCCTGGAGTTTCGGTCTACAGGGGCAACAAGAGACCCAGTACTTC	CAWSFGLQGQQETQYF
TRBV9	.	TRBJ1-6	.	13	TGTGCCAGCAGCGTAGAAGATAATTCACCCCTCCACTTT	CASSVEDNSPLHF
TRBV5-1	.	TRBJ2-5	.	13	TGCGCCAGCAGCACGGACGGGCAAGAGACCCAGTACTTC	CASSTDGQETQYF
TRBV14	.	TRBJ1-3	.	14	TGTGCCAGCAGTCCTCAACTCTCTGGAAACACCATATATTTT	CASSPQLSGNTIYF
TRBV5-1	TRBD1	TRBJ2-5	.	18	TGCGCCAGCAGCCCCTATCCCCTGACAGGGGAGGTTAGAGAGACCCAGTACTTC	CASSPYPLTGEVRETQYF
TRBV6-1	.	TRBJ1-5	.	11	TGTGCCAGCAGCCCCTATCAGCCCCAGCATTTT	CASSPYQPQHF
TRBV7-2	.	TRBJ2-1	.	14	TGTGCCAGCAGCTTAGACCAATCCTACAATGAGCAGTTCTTC	CASSLDQSYNEQFF
TRBV19	TRBD1	TRBJ1-2	.	12	TGTGCCACTCAACAGGGGAGCGAGGGCTACACCTTC	CATQQGSEGYTF
TRBV7-6	TRBD2	TRBJ2-5	once	14	TGTGCCAGCAGCCCCGGGACTAGCGGAGAGACCCAGTACTTC	CASSPGTSGETQYF
TRBV7-9	.	TRBJ2-5	.	19	TGTGCCAGCAGCTTAGGTTGGGTCGGGAAAGAGGTTATAGCGGAGACCCAGTACTTC	CASSLGWVGKEVIAETQYF
TRBV19	TRBD1	TRBJ1-1	.	14	TGTGCCAGTAGTATGACACCGGGACAGGGGGCAGCTTTCTTT	CASSMTPGQGAAFF
TRBV10-3	.	TRBJ2-2	.	13	TGTGCCATCAGTGAGTCTTACACCGGGGAGCTGTTTTTT	CAISESYTGELFF
TRBV6-6	.	TRBJ2-5	.	12	TGTGCCAGCAAGACCACCGGGGAGACCCAGTACTTC	CASKTTGETQYF
TRBV15	.	TRBJ2-2	.	16	TGTGCCACCAGCAGAAGGACAGCCTACAACACCGGGGAGCTGTTTTTT	CATSRRTAYNTGELFF
TRBV19	TRBD2	TRBJ2-7	.	16	TGTGCCAGTAGTATAGATCGGACTAGCTCCACCTACGAGCAGTACTTC	CASSIDRTSSTYEQYF
TRBV6-1	.	TRBJ1-2	.	12	TGTGCCAGCAGAGATGGGGCTGGCGGCTACACCTTC	CASRDGAGGYTF
TRBV10-1	.	TRBJ1-6	.	13	TGCGCCAGCAGACAGGACGGTAATTCACCCCTCCACTTT	CASRQDGNSPLHF
TRBV7-8	.	TRBJ1-2	few	12	TGTGCCAGCAGCTTAGAAGGCTATGGCTACACCTTC	CASSLEGYGYTF
TRBV14	.	TRBJ2-7	.	16	TGTGCCAGCAGCCAAGTGGGGTACAGAAGCTCCTACGAGCAGTACTTC	CASSQVGYRSSYEQYF
TRBV5-1	.	TRBJ2-5	.	14	TGCGCCAGCAGCGAGACACAGGGTCGGGGGACCCAGTACTTC	CASSETQGRGTQYF
TRBV10-1	TRBD1	TRBJ2-2	.	14	TGCGCCAGCAGTGCCGGACAGGGCATCCGGGAGCTGTTTTTT	CASSAGQGIRELFF
TRBV27	TRBD1	TRBJ1-5	.	16	TGTGCCAGCAGTTCTCTCACAGGGGATGGCAATCAGCCCCAGCATTTT	CASSSLTGDGNQPQHF
TRBV7-2	.	TRBJ1-2	few	15	TGTGCCAGCAGCTTAGACTCCGGAGGGGTACGTGGCTACACCTTC	CASSLDSGGVRGYTF
TRBV6-4	TRBD2	TRBJ2-6	once	18	TGTGCCAGCAGTGGGACTAGCACACGACAAAGTCGGGCCAACGTCCTGACTTTC	CASSGTSTRQSRANVLTF
TRBV29-1	.	TRBJ2-2	.	14	TGCAGCGTCACAGGCGGGGTGAACACCGGGGAGCTGTTTTTT	CSVTGGVNTGELFF
TRBV7-6	TRBD2	TRBJ2-7	.	17	TGTGCCAGCAGCTTGGGATCAGGACTAGATTATGGCCACGAGCAGTACTTC	CASSLGSGLDYGHEQYF
TRBV2	.	TRBJ1-4	once	13	TGTGCCAGCAGTGTACAGGGTAATGAAAAACTGTTTTTT	CASSVQGNEKLFF
TRBV10-2	TRBD2	TRBJ2-2	.	15	TGCGCCAGCAGTGAGGTCCAGCGGGGGACCGGGGAGCTGTTTTTT	CASSEVQRGTGELFF
TRBV9	.	TRBJ1-2	.	13	TGTGCCAGCAGCGCTCCGGCGGGGTACGGCTACACCTTC	CASSAPAGYGYTF